One sample yielded the 14 T cell receptor beta chains listed below, sequenced in a study of cytomegalovirus exposure and HLA in healthy donors (dated by TCRdb to 2016 to 2017). Libraries were built with the immunoSEQ multiplex PCR assay. The multiplex PCR relied on a mix of 60 forward primers for TCR Vbeta segments and 13 reverse primers for TCR Jbeta segments. TCRdb took over this immuneACCESS table, retaining in-frame rearrangements with V and J assigned. Such tables are incomplete; in checked studies, under half of the missing clones stem from an unresolved V gene, and the remainder is unexplained. Recorded for this sample are 95,000 to 150,000 clones; roughly three fifths of them occurred a single time. Over 1.5% of the sample belongs to the ten largest clones. Sequenced input: PBMCs. The origin of the receptors is a man aged 18-30 years in good health and CMV-seronegative.

The chain couples TRBV29-1 to TRBJ1-2; 7 bases fit TRBD1. The V and J ends lost 5 bases and 4 bases, in that order; junction bases with no gene match: 10. This CDR3 is built from 14 residues. CDR1 and CDR2 (germline): SQVTM, ANQGSEA. Here the CDR3 reads CSVTGVGQSYGYTF. CDR3 in DNA: TGCAGCGTTACAGGGGTGGGACAATCCTATGGCTACACCTTC.

V is TRBV7-9 and J is TRBJ2-7, with D hard to call. The ends were cut back, 3 bases at V and 2 bases at J, with 17 bases in the middle. Germline V gives CDR1 SEHNR, CDR2 FQNEAQ (reference sequence). CDR3 length equals 16 residues. In nucleotides, the CDR3 is TGTGCCAGCAGCTTTGCCACTCGTCGATCTACCTACGAGCAGTACTTC. This encodes CASSFATRRSTYEQYF.

V and J are TRBV10-3 and TRBJ2-3, with 7 bases aligning to TRBD2. CDR3 length equals 16 residues. The trim removed 6 bases at V and 0 bases at J, leaving 9 bases unmatched. The germline V gene has CDR1 ENHRY and CDR2 SYGVKD. The chain's CDR3 is CAIRERERGSTDTQYF. For the CDR3, the DNA is TGTGCCATCAGGGAAAGAGAGCGGGGAAGCACAGATACGCAGTATTTT.

This chain uses TRBV9 with TRBJ2-3, with D hard to call. Germline values: CDR1 SGDLS, CDR2 YYNGEE. Trimming stripped 0 bases from V and 2 bases from J, with 10 bases between. This CDR3 contains 15 residues. The CDR3 DNA sequence: TGTGCCAGCAGCGTAGCGGCAGGCTTCACAGATACGCAGTATTTT. It translates to CASSVAAGFTDTQYF.

This clone was seen more than once but under ten times. The CDR3 DNA reads TGTGCCAGCAGCCTCAGGACTAGCGGGATCAGCAATGAGCAGTTCTTC. This translates into CASSLRTSGISNEQFF. V and J are TRBV7-2 and TRBJ2-1; 12 bases fit TRBD2. The CDR3 consists of 16 residues. Germline CDR1 SGHTA, CDR2 FQGNSA. V lost 5 bases to trimming and J lost 6 bases; unmatched junction nucleotides: 8. The whole variable domain, remainder taken from reference TRBV7-2 and TRBJ2-1, is GAGVSQSPSNKVTEKGKDVELRCDPISGHTALYWYRQSLGQGLEFLIYFQGNSAPDKSGLPSDRFSAERTGGSVSTLTIQRTQQEDSAVYLCASSLRTSGISNEQFFGPGTRLTVL.

V and J are TRBV29-1 and TRBJ1-1; 7 bases are shared with TRBD1. The V gene end was trimmed by 4 bases and the J gene end by 3 bases; junction bases not matched to a gene: 8. In germline, CDR1 is SQVTM, CDR2 ANQGSEA. CDR3 length equals 14 residues. The CDR3 reads CSVAGTEADTEAFF. The CDR3, as DNA: TGCAGCGTTGCCGGGACAGAAGCGGACACTGAAGCTTTCTTT.

This clone was seen only a few times. V usage is TRBV28 and J usage is TRBJ2-1; 9 bases align to TRBD1. This CDR3 region has 15 residues. Germline lookup yields CDR1 MDHEN and CDR2 SYDVKM. Trimming removed 2 bases from V and 7 bases from J; junction bases left unmatched: 6. CDR3 sequence: CASSLGGQGVNEQFF. The CDR3 DNA sequence: TGTGCCAGCAGTTTAGGGGGACAGGGAGTTAATGAGCAGTTCTTC.

This rearrangement joins TRBV4-2 to TRBJ2-1, with 7 bases lining up with TRBD2. V lost 1 base to trimming and J lost 5 bases; unmatched junction nucleotides: 8. The CDR3 length is 16 residues. The germline V gene encodes CDR1 LGHNA and CDR2 YNFKEQ. CDR3 region: CASSQVGGLEDNEQFF. The DNA of the CDR3 is TGTGCCAGCAGCCAAGTCGGTGGACTAGAGGACAATGAGCAGTTCTTC.

The chain carries TRBV25-1 and TRBJ2-2; D is ambiguous. The CDR3 sequence is 12 residues long. The germline V gene has CDR1 MGHDK and CDR2 SYGVNS. Trimming left V 5 bases short and J 3 bases short, with 4 bases between. CDR3 sequence: CASSLYTGELFF. The CDR3 DNA reads TGTGCCAGCAGTTTATACACCGGGGAGCTGTTTTTT.

Of note for this clone: The junction shows a germline mismatch at one end, possibly a read error. This sequence joins TRBV29-1 and TRBJ1-2; D possibly corresponds to TRBD1 (6 bases). The CDR3 contains 12 residues. Germline CDR1 and CDR2: SQVTM and ANQGSEA. Written as DNA, the CDR3 is TGCAGCGTTGCGGACAGCAATGTTGGCTACCCCTTC. Translated, it gives CSVADSNVGYPF.

Only one count was recorded for this clone. The chain links TRBV28 to TRBJ2-7; the D gene is possibly TRBD1 (6 bases). Trimming removed 5 bases at V and 4 bases at J, with 18 bases between. Germline CDR1 MDHEN, CDR2 SYDVKM. The CDR3 length is 15 residues. The CDR3 DNA follows: TGTGCCAGCAGTACCCCAGTACAGGGCAAATACGAGCAGTACTTC. Amino acid sequence: CASSTPVQGKYEQYF.

This clone was found once. The J gene is TRBJ1-5, the V gene TRBV15, with 8 bases identical to TRBD1. The ends lost 5 bases at V and 0 bases at J; junction bases unmatched: 15. This CDR3 region has 19 residues. Germline CDR1 and CDR2: LNHNV and YYDKDF (reference sequence). The CDR3: CATSRSNAGGLYSNQPQHF. The CDR3, as DNA: TGTGCCACCAGCCGCTCAAACGCAGGGGGCTTATATAGCAATCAGCCCCAGCATTTT.

The table lists this clone with a few counts. V and J are TRBV7-8 and TRBJ1-4, with D perhaps matching TRBD1 (5 bases). V was pared by 0 bases and J by 4 bases, with 9 bases between. The CDR3 is 15 residues long. The germline CDR1 and CDR2 sequences are SGHVS and FQNEAQ. The CDR3 region has the DNA TGTGCCAGCAGCTTAGCTAGGGGATATAATGAAAAACTGTTTTTT. Its protein is CASSLARGYNEKLFF.

The V and J genes are TRBV7-3 and TRBJ1-3; 8 nucleotides align to TRBD1. CDR3 length equals 14 residues. CDR1 is SGHTA and CDR2 is FQGTGA in the germline V gene. V lost 5 bases and J lost 2; bases outside the gene matches: 2. CDR3 nucleotides: TGTGCCAGCAGCCAGACAGGGGCTGGAAACACCATATATTTT. Encoded protein: CASSQTGAGNTIYF. Together with reference TRBV7-3 and TRBJ1-3, the CDR3 gives the full variable domain: GAGVSQTPSNKVTEKGKYVELRCDPISGHTALYWYRQSLGQGPEFLIYFQGTGAADDSGLPNDRFFAVRPEGSVSTLKIQRTERGDSAVYLCASSQTGAGNTIYFGEGSWLTVV.